The source of this T cell receptor (beta chain) is a study of T cell responses to AZD1222 COVID-19 vaccine. Study observations and caveats: Vaccination with two AZD1222 doses was followed by a rise in Spike-specific TCR breadth and depth. Clonal diversity may have been underestimated in mostly white British donors. Repertoires were obtained only post-peak T cell response. Just a handful of people given AZD1222 tested seropositive at baseline.

Per germline, CDR1 SGDLS and CDR2 YYNGEE. V lost 4 bases to trimming and J lost 5 bases; unmatched junction nucleotides: 9. The CDR3 is made up of 15 amino acids. Remarks on this clone: Its antigen is undetermined.

Here immunoSEQ multiplex PCR was the method, and the copy in TCRdb shows in-frame clones only, minus some. The data contain roughly 130,000 clones, 80% to 90% of them singletons. The TCR was taken from an adult in good health. The V gene is TRBV9, the J gene TRBJ1-1; 9 bases align to TRBD1. The sequenced sample was peripheral blood, obtained on day 0 of MenACWY control vaccination. The CDR3 DNA sequence: TGTGCCAGCAGCTCCACCGGGACAGGGCGGACTGAAGCTTTCTTT. It codes for CASSSTGTGRTEAFF.